Shown below are 6 T cell receptor beta chains from a single sample sequenced in a study of regulatory T cells in long-lasting Graves disease. Noted time point: newly diagnosed GD, antithyroid drugs for less than 3 months. With RNA extracted from PBMCs as input, the TCR library was made. Construction of the TCR beta libraries employed iRepertoire HTBI primers in conjunction with Arm-PCR of CDR3 regions. In TCRdb, the multiplex PCR reads were re-called with MiXCR into one record per CDR3 protein. In the table there are 350,000 to 450,000 distinct CDR3 sequences, 12% of which are singletons. The sample was also reused in another study, on T cells in Graves' hyperthyroidism and ophthalmopathy.

The starting material was peripheral blood mononuclear cells (PBMCs), obtained at new diagnosis, from a patient treated with antithyroid drugs. The receptors shown here come from a woman aged 18-29 years with Graves disease.

In this sample, this clonotype turned up many times. The V and J genes are TRBV2 and TRBJ2-1; D is unresolved. Germline CDR1 is SNHLY and CDR2 is FYNNEI. The ends were cut back, 7 bases at V and 3 bases at J, with 13 bases in the middle. CDR3 length: 14 residues. For the CDR3, the DNA is TGTGCCAGCACCCACGTAAACAGCTACAATGAGCAGTTCTTC. It translates to CASTHVNSYNEQFF.

In this sample, this clonotype turned up many times. The chain is built from TRBV18 and TRBJ1-4, with 7 bases identical to TRBD1. CDR3 size: 15 residues. V lost 3 bases to trimming and J lost 4 bases; unmatched junction nucleotides: 5. Looked up from germline, CDR1 is KGHSH and CDR2 is LQKENI. The CDR3 DNA sequence: TGTGCCAGCTCACCCAGGGACAGAAGTAATGAAAAACTGTTTTTT. Encoded protein: CASSPRDRSNEKLFF.

This clonotype was recorded at least ten times. J is TRBJ1-2 and V is TRBV30, with 9 bases fitting TRBD1. V was pared by 0 bases and J by 2 bases, with 1 base of the junction left unmatched. Germline assignment: CDR1 GTSNPN and CDR2 SVGIG (reference sequence). The CDR3 runs to 14 residues. CDR3 DNA sequence: TGTGCCTGGAGTGTGGGACAGGGAAACTATGGCTACACCTTC. Its translation is CAWSVGQGNYGYTF.

The gene calls are TRBV15 and TRBJ2-3; D perhaps matches TRBD2 (5 bases). Trimming shortened V by 2 bases and J by 1 base, and 7 bases separated the two germline ends. Germline V gene data show CDR1 as LNHNV and CDR2 as YYDKDF (reference sequence). This CDR3 comprises 14 residues. As DNA, the CDR3 is TGTGCCACCAGCAGACCAGCGGGCACAGATACGCAGTATTTT. Amino acid sequence: CATSRPAGTDTQYF.

This clonotype was seen many times. The genes are TRBV28 and TRBJ2-1; maybe TRBD2 (5 bases). With 5 bases removed from V and 1 base from J, the gap between germline ends came to 15 bases. The V gene's germline CDR1 is MDHEN and CDR2 SYDVKM. The CDR3 has 16 residues. The DNA of the CDR3 is TGTGCCAGCAGTGCGGCACGCGGGTTGTCCTACAATGAGCAGTTCTTC. Protein product: CASSAARGLSYNEQFF.

This sequence joins TRBV20-1 and TRBJ1-5; TRBD1 aligns across 9 bases. The V gene's germline CDR1 is DFQATT and CDR2 SNEGSKA (reference sequence). The CDR3 loop spans 14 amino acids. Trimming took 3 bases from V and 6 from J; bases not matched to a gene: 6. DNA for the CDR3: TGCAGTGCTAGCGGGACAGGGTGGTTTCAGCCCCAGCATTTT. Its translation: CSASGTGWFQPQHF.